A single sample is the source of the 30 T cell receptor beta chains below, sequenced in a study of CD8 T cells in Susac syndrome (dated by TCRdb to between 2019 and 2020). The library was generated by the immunoSEQ multiplex PCR assay. RNA was extracted using the RNeasy kit, and roughly 0.45 to 1 microgram was reverse transcribed with random hexamers. TCRdb took the public reads, trimmed them with fastp at Q25, ran MiXCR for clone calling and kept in-frame beta chains. Duplicate CDR3 protein sequences are folded into a single record with the most common DNA and genes. A total of roughly 150,000 distinct CDR3 sequences appear in this sample, about 94% of them only once. The ten largest clones represent 0.21% of the sample. Sample: CD8+ T cells from PBMCs. Receptor source: a human donor with multiple sclerosis.

The chain joins TRBV7-9 to TRBJ2-7; TRBD2 matches at 7 bases. This CDR3 is 15 amino acids long. The V gene end was trimmed by 5 bases and the J gene end by 0 bases; junction bases not matched to a gene: 7. From germline, CDR1 is SEHNR and CDR2 FQNEAQ (reference sequence). The CDR3 DNA reads as TGTGCCAGCAGCGGAGGGGACTACCGCTCCTACGAGCAGTACTTC. It specifies CASSGGDYRSYEQYF.

This rearrangement joins TRBV2 to TRBJ1-6; D gene ambiguous. V was cut by 7 bases and J by 3 bases, with 7 bases left in between. The CDR3 runs 13 residues. Germline lookup yields CDR1 SNHLY and CDR2 FYNNEI. CDR3 sequence reads: CASIGGYNSPLHF. The DNA for the CDR3 is TGTGCCAGCATAGGTGGCTATAATTCACCCCTCCACTTT.

The rearrangement links TRBV7-2 to TRBJ2-7; D is ambiguous. Germline V lookup: CDR1 SGHTA, CDR2 FQGNSA. The CDR3 has 15 residues. The V gene lost 5 bases and the J gene lost 3 bases, with 17 bases spanning the gap. The CDR3 sequence: CASSPLASGIYEQYF. As DNA, the CDR3 is TGTGCCAGCAGCCCGTTGGCCAGTGGGATCTACGAGCAGTACTTC.

This chain uses TRBV29-1 with TRBJ2-5; TRBD2 matches at 12 bases. Per the germline V gene, CDR1 is SQVTM and CDR2 is ANQGSEA. The CDR3 is 19 residues long. Trimming cost V 2 bases and J 0 bases; bases outside gene matches: 13. CDR3 coding DNA: TGCAGCGTTGAACACGATACTGTCACTAGCGGGGGGTACCAAGAGACCCAGTACTTC. Translation gives CSVEHDTVTSGGYQETQYF.

The CDR3 sequence: CASSVKEAPWELFF. CDR3 bases: TGTGCCAGCAGCGTAAAGGAAGCCCCCTGGGAGCTGTTTTTT. The chain has TRBV9 and TRBJ2-2; D remains ambiguous. Germline V CDR1 and CDR2: SGDLS, YYNGEE. Trimming took 1 base from V and 9 from J, leaving 13 bases between them. This CDR3 comprises 14 residues.

J is TRBJ2-5 and V is TRBV30; D might be TRBD1 (6 bases). CDR1 and CDR2 (germline): GTSNPN, SVGIG (reference sequence). The germline V and J ends were trimmed by 2 bases and 9 bases, with 19 bases remaining between them. This CDR3 contains 14 residues. CDR3 loop: CAWSSGGRSGSQYF. In DNA, the CDR3 is TGTGCCTGGAGTTCTGGGGGCCGGTCCGGTTCCCAGTACTTC.

The chain joins TRBV20-1 to TRBJ1-2; the D gene is possibly TRBD1 (5 bases). Trimming pared 3 bases from V and 5 bases from J, leaving 10 bases between. This CDR3 comprises 12 residues. Germline CDR1 reads DFQATT; CDR2 reads SNEGSKA (reference sequence). The CDR3 loop is CSASGAEYGYTF. CDR3 bases: TGCAGTGCTAGTGGGGCAGAGTATGGCTACACCTTC.

This rearrangement joins TRBV2 to TRBJ1-1; unclear D gene. The CDR3 is 11 residues long. V was shortened by 9 bases and J by 7 bases, with 12 bases between the two germline ends. Germline V gene sequence: CDR1 SNHLY, CDR2 FYNNEI. The chain's CDR3 is CASLKAVEAFF. In DNA, the CDR3 is TGTGCCAGTTTGAAAGCGGTTGAAGCTTTCTTT.

The chain joins TRBV23-1 to TRBJ1-1; 9 positions agree with TRBD1. TRBV23-1 is marked as an open reading frame, function uncertain. The V and J ends lost 6 bases and 4 bases, in that order; junction bases with no gene match: 9. The CDR3 loop spans 15 amino acids. Written as DNA, the CDR3 is TGCGCCAGCAGCCTGAGGACAGGGGAGGCCACTGAAGCTTTCTTT. Translation: CASSLRTGEATEAFF.

The V gene is TRBV15, the J gene TRBJ2-7; D is perhaps TRBD1 (6 bases). In germline, CDR1 is LNHNV, CDR2 YYDKDF (reference sequence). The CDR3 is 12 residues long. V was clipped by 5 bases and J by 12 bases, with 17 bases between them. The CDR3 DNA reads as TGTGCCACCAGCTCCCCGAAGGACAGTGCGTACTTC. Its protein is CATSSPKDSAYF.

J is TRBJ2-1 and V is TRBV27; TRBD1 matches 9 bases. The CDR3 extends over 11 amino acids. Trimming cost V 8 bases and J 15 bases; bases outside gene matches: 8. Germline V gene lookup returns CDR1 MNHEY and CDR2 SMNVEV (reference sequence). Here the CDR3 DNA reads TGTGCCAGCTCCCCCGGGACAGGGTGGTTCTTC. Amino acid sequence: CASSPGTGWFF.

The chain uses TRBV29-1 and TRBJ1-1, with D tentatively TRBD1 (6 bases). CDR3 size: 13 residues. Trimming shortened V by 4 bases and J by 0 bases, and 9 bases separated the two germline ends. Germline assignment: CDR1 SQVTM and CDR2 ANQGSEA. The CDR3 DNA reads as TGCAGCGTTGGTTGGGGGCTGAACACTGAAGCTTTCTTT. Its translation: CSVGWGLNTEAFF.

CDR3 DNA sequence: TGTGCCAGCAGTTCCGGACAGGGCCGTAGGGAGACCCAGTACTTC. Protein sequence: CASSSGQGRRETQYF. The chain couples TRBV12-3 or TRBV12-4 to TRBJ2-5; 8 bases agree with TRBD1. After removal of 4 bases from V and 5 bases from J, the junction contained 9 bases not matched to a gene. CDR3 size: 15 residues.

CDR3 coding DNA: TGTGCCAGCAGCGTAGTTGGGACAGGGATCTCCGAGCAGTACTTC. This codes for CASSVVGTGISEQYF. The chain links TRBV9 to TRBJ2-7; 9 nucleotides align to TRBD1. CDR3 length: 15 residues. The germline CDR1 and CDR2 sequences are SGDLS and YYNGEE. Trimming took 0 bases from V and 6 from J; bases not matched to a gene: 7.

This clonotype was seen just once. The chain has TRBV10-3 and TRBJ2-3; TRBD2 is a possible D gene (6 bases). Germline V lookup: CDR1 ENHRY, CDR2 SYGVKD. V was shortened by 0 bases and J by 5 bases, with 6 bases between the two germline ends. The CDR3 runs to 13 residues. DNA of the CDR3: TGTGCCATCAGTGAGTCGGGAGGAGATACGCAGTATTTT. Amino acid sequence: CAISESGGDTQYF.

This sequence joins TRBV5-1 and TRBJ2-4; TRBD2 might be the D (6 bases). V lost 0 bases and J 7 bases, leaving 14 bases between the germline ends. The CDR3 loop spans 15 amino acids. Germline CDR1 is SGHRS and CDR2 is YFSETQ. The chain's CDR3 is CASSLVPGVVNIQYF. In nucleotides, the CDR3 is TGCGCCAGCAGCTTGGTCCCGGGGGTGGTCAACATTCAGTACTTC.

The chain carries TRBV5-6 and TRBJ1-1; the match to TRBD1 covers 7 bases. V trimming: 5 bases; J trimming: 1 base; junction bases outside the gene matches: 11. Germline CDR1 is SGHDT and CDR2 is YYEEEE. The CDR3 loop spans 16 amino acids. CDR3 in DNA: TGTGCCAGCAGAGAGGGACAGCCGAGGAGGAACACTGAAGCTTTCTTT. It specifies CASREGQPRRNTEAFF.

The V and J genes are TRBV24-1 and TRBJ2-2; D remains ambiguous. Trimming took 8 bases from V and 3 from J, leaving 6 bases between them. Per germline, CDR1 KGHDR and CDR2 SFDVKD. The CDR3 sequence is 12 residues long. CDR3 bases: TGTGCCACCATGGCCGACACCGGGGAGCTGTTTTTT. Protein product: CATMADTGELFF.

The V gene is TRBV19, the J gene TRBJ1-1, with a tentative D call TRBD1 (5 bases). CDR3 length: 14 residues. Trimming took 3 bases from V and 2 from J, leaving 10 bases between them. Germline CDR1 and CDR2: LNHDA and SQIVND (reference sequence). The CDR3 DNA sequence: TGTGCCAGTAGTATGGGGCAGCGAAACACTGAAGCTTTCTTT. Translated: CASSMGQRNTEAFF.

The rearrangement links TRBV6-1 to TRBJ2-6, with TRBD1 matching 7 bases. Unmatched junction bases numbered 11, after V lost 6 bases and J lost 0 bases. Per the germline V gene, CDR1 is MNHNS and CDR2 is SASEGT. The CDR3 consists of 18 residues. The CDR3 reads CASRDKTGPFSGANVLTF. In nucleotides, the CDR3 is TGTGCCAGCAGAGACAAGACAGGGCCCTTCTCTGGGGCCAACGTCCTGACTTTC.

CDR3 DNA sequence: TGCAGTGCTAGGGACGACAGGGACGGGGAGCTGTTTTTT. Translating gives CSARDDRDGELFF. The chain links TRBV20-1 to TRBJ2-2, with 7 bases identical to TRBD1. The CDR3 totals 13 residues. The V segment lost 3 bases and the J segment 7 bases; nucleotides outside the gene matches: 5. Germline CDR1 reads DFQATT; CDR2 reads SNEGSKA (reference sequence).

The J gene is TRBJ2-1, the V gene TRBV20-1; maybe TRBD2 (5 bases). The V gene lost 1 base and the J gene lost 0 bases, with 13 bases spanning the gap. CDR1 is DFQATT, CDR2 SNEGSKA, per germline (reference sequence). CDR3 length equals 16 residues. As DNA, the CDR3 is TGCAGTGCTAGAGGGGAGCCCCCGAGCTCCTACAATGAGCAGTTCTTC. Its protein product is CSARGEPPSSYNEQFF.

J is TRBJ2-7 and V is TRBV12-3 or TRBV12-4; D is unclear. The CDR3 totals 12 residues. V was shortened by 3 bases and J by 6 bases, with 9 bases between the two germline ends. The CDR3 DNA follows: TGTGCCAGCAGTTTCCGCGTGGGCGAGCAGTACTTC. It yields the protein CASSFRVGEQYF.

This clonotype has more than one count but fewer than ten. The chain joins TRBV12-3 or TRBV12-4 to TRBJ1-5; possibly TRBD1 for D (5 bases). Between the trimmed V and J ends, which lost 2 bases and 2 bases, there was a span of 7 bases. The CDR3 sequence is 14 residues long. CDR3 region: CASSLQGGNQPQHF. CDR3 in DNA: TGTGCCAGCAGTTTACAGGGCGGCAATCAGCCCCAGCATTTT.

The chain uses TRBV3-1 and TRBJ2-5; TRBD2 is a possible D gene (5 bases). The length of the CDR3 is 16 residues. V dropped 1 base and J dropped 3 bases, with 15 bases sitting between them. CDR1 and CDR2 from the germline V gene are LGHDT and YNNKEL (reference sequence). The CDR3 reads CASSQGSSRLEETQYF. For the CDR3, the DNA is TGTGCCAGCAGCCAAGGGTCTAGCCGCTTAGAAGAGACCCAGTACTTC.

V gene TRBV4-1 combines with J gene TRBJ1-5, with 10 nucleotides matching TRBD1. This CDR3 region has 15 residues. Germline values: CDR1 MGHRA, CDR2 YSYEKL. V shed 1 base, J shed 6 bases, and the junction held 3 bases outside the gene matches. The CDR3 here is CASSQAGTGVQPQHF. CDR3 sequence (DNA): TGCGCCAGCAGCCAAGCCGGGACAGGGGTTCAGCCCCAGCATTTT.

The chain joins TRBV7-9 to TRBJ2-5; tentatively, D is TRBD1 or TRBD2 (5 bases each). CDR1 and CDR2 (germline): SEHNR, FQNEAQ (reference sequence). The V gene lost 5 bases and the J gene lost 2 bases, with 12 bases spanning the gap. The CDR3 spans 14 residues. The CDR3 loop reads CASSPPGQQETQYF. In nucleotides, the CDR3 is TGTGCCAGCAGCCCCCCGGGGCAGCAAGAGACCCAGTACTTC.

The chain combines TRBV13 with TRBJ1-6; TRBD1 matches at 7 bases. This CDR3 has 16 amino acids. V gave up 5 bases and J gave up 5 bases; unmatched junction bases: 9. Germline V gene sequence: CDR1 PRHDT, CDR2 FYEKMQ (reference sequence). This CDR3 is CASSTAGQDHNSPLHF. CDR3 coding DNA: TGTGCCAGCAGCACCGCCGGACAGGACCATAATTCACCCCTCCACTTT.

The chain links TRBV7-9 to TRBJ2-3; no reliable D call. This CDR3 spans 12 amino acids. Germline V gene lookup returns CDR1 SEHNR and CDR2 FQNEAQ (reference sequence). V lost 2 bases and J 4 bases, leaving 4 bases between the germline ends. The CDR3 DNA follows: TGTGCCAGCAGCTTATCAGCAGATACGCAGTATTTT. As protein: CASSLSADTQYF.

The gene calls are TRBV7-9 and TRBJ2-1, with D possibly TRBD1 on 5 matching bases. With 3 bases removed from V and 7 bases from J, the gap between germline ends came to 10 bases. In germline, CDR1 is SEHNR, CDR2 FQNEAQ (reference sequence). The CDR3 has 13 amino acids. The CDR3 reads CASSLSQGNEQFF. The CDR3, as DNA: TGTGCCAGCAGCTTGTCGCAGGGAAATGAGCAGTTCTTC. Drawing the rest from reference TRBV7-9 and TRBJ2-1, the complete variable domain is DTGVSQNPRHKITKRGQNVTFRCDPISEHNRLYWYRQTLGQGPEFLTYFQNEAQLEKSRLLSDRFSAERPKGSFSTLEIQRTEQGDSAMYLCASSLSQGNEQFFGPGTRLTVL.